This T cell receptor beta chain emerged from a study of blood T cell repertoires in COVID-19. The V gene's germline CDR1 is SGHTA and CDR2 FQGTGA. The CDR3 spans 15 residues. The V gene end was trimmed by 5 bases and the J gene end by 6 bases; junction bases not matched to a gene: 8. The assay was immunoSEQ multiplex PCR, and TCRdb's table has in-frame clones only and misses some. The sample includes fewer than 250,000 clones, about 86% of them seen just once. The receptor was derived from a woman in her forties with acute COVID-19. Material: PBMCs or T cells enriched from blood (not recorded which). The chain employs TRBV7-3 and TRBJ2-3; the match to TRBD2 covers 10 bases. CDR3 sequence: CASSRLAGWGDTQYF. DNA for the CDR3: TGTGCCAGCAGCCGACTAGCGGGTTGGGGGGATACGCAGTATTTT. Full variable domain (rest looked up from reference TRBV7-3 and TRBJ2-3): GAGVSQTPSNKVTEKGKYVELRCDPISGHTALYWYRQSLGQGPEFLIYFQGTGAADDSGLPNDRFFAVRPEGSVSTLKIQRTERGDSAVYLCASSRLAGWGDTQYFGPGTRLTVL.